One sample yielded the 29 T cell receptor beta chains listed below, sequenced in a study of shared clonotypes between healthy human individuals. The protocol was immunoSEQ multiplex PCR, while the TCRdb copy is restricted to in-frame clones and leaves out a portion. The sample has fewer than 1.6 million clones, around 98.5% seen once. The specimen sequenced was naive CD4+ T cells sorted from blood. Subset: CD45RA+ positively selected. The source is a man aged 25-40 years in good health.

The CDR3 is CSVDEGRVWPEAFF. Here the CDR3 DNA reads TGCAGCGTTGATGAGGGCAGGGTTTGGCCTGAAGCTTTCTTT. This chain connects TRBV29-1 to TRBJ1-1, with D maybe TRBD1 (5 bases). The germline gives CDR1 SQVTM, CDR2 ANQGSEA. This CDR3 has 14 amino acids. The germline V and J ends were trimmed by 3 bases and 6 bases, with 17 bases remaining between them.

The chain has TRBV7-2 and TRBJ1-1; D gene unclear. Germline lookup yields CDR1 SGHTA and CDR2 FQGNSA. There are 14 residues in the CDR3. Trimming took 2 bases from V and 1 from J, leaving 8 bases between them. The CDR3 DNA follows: TGTGCCAGCAGCTTATTCCGGGGGAACACTGAAGCTTTCTTT. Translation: CASSLFRGNTEAFF.

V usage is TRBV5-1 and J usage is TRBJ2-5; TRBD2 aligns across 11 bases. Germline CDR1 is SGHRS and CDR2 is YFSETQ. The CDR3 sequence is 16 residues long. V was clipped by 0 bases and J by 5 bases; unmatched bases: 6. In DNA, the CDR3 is TGCGCCAGCAGCTTGGCCTTAGCGGGAGGGGCGGAGACCCAGTACTTC. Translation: CASSLALAGGAETQYF.

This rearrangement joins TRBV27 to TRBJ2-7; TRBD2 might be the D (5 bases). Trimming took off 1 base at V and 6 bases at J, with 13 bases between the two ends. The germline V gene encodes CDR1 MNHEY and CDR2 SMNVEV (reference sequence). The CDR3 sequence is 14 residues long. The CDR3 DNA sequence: TGTGCCAGCAGTTTATTACGGGGTTCCAGCGAGCAGTACTTC. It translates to CASSLLRGSSEQYF.

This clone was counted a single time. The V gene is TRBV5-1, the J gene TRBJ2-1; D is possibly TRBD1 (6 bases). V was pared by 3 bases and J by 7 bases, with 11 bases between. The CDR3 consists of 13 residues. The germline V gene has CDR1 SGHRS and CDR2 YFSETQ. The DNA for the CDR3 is TGCGCCAGCAGCTCCGGGACAACGAATGAGCAGTTCTTC. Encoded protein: CASSSGTTNEQFF.

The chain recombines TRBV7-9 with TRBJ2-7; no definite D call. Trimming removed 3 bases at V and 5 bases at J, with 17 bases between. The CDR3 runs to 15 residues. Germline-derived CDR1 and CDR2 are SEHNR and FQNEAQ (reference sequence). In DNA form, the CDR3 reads TGTGCCAGCAGCTTGGTAGTGGCCGGATCGGACGAGCAGTACTTC. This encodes CASSLVVAGSDEQYF.

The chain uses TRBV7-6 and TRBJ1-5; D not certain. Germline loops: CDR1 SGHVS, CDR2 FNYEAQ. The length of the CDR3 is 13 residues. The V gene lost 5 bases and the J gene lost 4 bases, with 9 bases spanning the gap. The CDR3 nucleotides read TGTGCCAGCAGCCGGACCGCAAATCAGCCCCAGCATTTT. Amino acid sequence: CASSRTANQPQHF.

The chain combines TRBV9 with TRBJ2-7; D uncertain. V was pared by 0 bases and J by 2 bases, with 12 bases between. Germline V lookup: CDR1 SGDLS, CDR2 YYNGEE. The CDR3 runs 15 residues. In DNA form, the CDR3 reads TGTGCCAGCAGCGTAGCCGATGATTTGACCTACGAGCAGTACTTC. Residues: CASSVADDLTYEQYF.

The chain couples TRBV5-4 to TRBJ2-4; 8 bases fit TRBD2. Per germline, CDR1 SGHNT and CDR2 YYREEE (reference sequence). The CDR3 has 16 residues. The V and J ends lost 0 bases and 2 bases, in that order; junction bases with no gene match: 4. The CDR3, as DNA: TGTGCCAGCAGCTTGGCCGGGACTAGTACCAAAAACATTCAGTACTTC. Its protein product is CASSLAGTSTKNIQYF.

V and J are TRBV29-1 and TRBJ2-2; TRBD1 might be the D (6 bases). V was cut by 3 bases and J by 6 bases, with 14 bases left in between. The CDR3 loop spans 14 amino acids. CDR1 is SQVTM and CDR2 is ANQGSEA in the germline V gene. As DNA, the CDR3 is TGCAGCGTTGAGTTAGCAGGGGTTCCCGGGGAGCTGTTTTTT. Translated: CSVELAGVPGELFF.

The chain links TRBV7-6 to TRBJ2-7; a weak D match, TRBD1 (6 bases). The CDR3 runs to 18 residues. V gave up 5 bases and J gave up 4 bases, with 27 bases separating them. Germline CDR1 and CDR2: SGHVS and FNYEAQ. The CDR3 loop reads CASSELLQGRERGYEQYF. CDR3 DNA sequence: TGTGCCAGCAGCGAGCTACTACAGGGTCGAGAGAGAGGTTACGAGCAGTACTTC. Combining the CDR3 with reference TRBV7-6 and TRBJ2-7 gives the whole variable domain GAGVSQSPRYKVTKRGQDVALRCDPISGHVSLYWYRQALGQGPEFLTYFNYEAQQDKSGLPNDRFSAERPEGSISTLTIQRTEQRDSAMYRCASSELLQGRERGYEQYFGPGTRLTVT.

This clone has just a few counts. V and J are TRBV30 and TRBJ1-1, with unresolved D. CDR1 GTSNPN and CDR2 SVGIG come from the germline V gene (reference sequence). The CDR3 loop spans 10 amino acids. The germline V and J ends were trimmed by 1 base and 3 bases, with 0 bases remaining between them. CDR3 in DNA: TGTGCCTGGAGTGACACTGAAGCTTTCTTT. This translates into CAWSDTEAFF.

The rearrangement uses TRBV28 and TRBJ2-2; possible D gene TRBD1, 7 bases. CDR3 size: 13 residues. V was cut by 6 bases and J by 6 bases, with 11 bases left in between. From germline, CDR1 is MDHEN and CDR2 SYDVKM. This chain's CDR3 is CASRAGQPGELFF. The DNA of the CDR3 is TGTGCCAGCAGGGCGGGACAGCCCGGGGAGCTGTTTTTT.

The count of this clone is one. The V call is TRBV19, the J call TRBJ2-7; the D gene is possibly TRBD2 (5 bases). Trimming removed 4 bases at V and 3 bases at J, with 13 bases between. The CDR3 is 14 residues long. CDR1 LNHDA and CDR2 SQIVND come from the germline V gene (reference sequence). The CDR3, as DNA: TGTGCCAGTAGTACGGGGTCTAGTGTCTACGAGCAGTACTTC. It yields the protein CASSTGSSVYEQYF.

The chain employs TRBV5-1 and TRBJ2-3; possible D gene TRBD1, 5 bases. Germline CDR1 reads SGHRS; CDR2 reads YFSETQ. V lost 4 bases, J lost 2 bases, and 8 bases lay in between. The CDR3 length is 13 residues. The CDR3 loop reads CASSTGHTDTQYF. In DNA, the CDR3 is TGCGCCAGCAGCACCGGACACACAGATACGCAGTATTTT.

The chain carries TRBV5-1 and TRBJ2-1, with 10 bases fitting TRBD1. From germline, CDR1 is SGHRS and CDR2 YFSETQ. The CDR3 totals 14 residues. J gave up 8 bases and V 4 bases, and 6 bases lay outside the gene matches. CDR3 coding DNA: TGCGCCAGCAGCCGGGACAGGGGCGGGGATGAGCAGTTCTTC. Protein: CASSRDRGGDEQFF. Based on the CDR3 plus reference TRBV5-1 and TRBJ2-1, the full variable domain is KAGVTQTPRYLIKTRGQQVTLSCSPISGHRSVSWYQQTPGQGLQFLFEYFSETQRNKGNFPGRFSGRQFSNSRSEMNVSTLELGDSALYLCASSRDRGGDEQFFGPGTRLTVL.

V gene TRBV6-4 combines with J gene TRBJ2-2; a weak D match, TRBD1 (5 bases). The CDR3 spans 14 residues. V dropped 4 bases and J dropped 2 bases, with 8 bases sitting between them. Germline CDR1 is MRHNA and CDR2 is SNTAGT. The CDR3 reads CASSVGPNTGELFF. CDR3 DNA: TGTGCCAGCAGTGTGGGGCCCAACACCGGGGAGCTGTTTTTT.

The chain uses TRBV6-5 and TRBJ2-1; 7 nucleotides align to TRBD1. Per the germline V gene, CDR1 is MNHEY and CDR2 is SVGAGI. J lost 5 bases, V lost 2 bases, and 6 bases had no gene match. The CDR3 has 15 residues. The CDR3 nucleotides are TGTGCCAGCAGTTACAGGCCAGGGGGTCACAATGAGCAGTTCTTC. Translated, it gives CASSYRPGGHNEQFF.

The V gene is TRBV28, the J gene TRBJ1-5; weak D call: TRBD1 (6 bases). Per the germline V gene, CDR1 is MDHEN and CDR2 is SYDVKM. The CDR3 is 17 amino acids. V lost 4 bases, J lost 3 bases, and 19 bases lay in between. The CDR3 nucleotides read TGTGCCAGCAGTTGGGCTAGGGGGAAAGGGAACAATCAGCCCCAGCATTTT. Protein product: CASSWARGKGNNQPQHF.

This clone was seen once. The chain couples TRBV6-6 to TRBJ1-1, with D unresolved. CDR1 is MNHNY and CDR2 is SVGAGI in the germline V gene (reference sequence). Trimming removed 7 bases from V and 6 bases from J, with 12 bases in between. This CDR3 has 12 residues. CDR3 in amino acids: CASIGSVPEAFF. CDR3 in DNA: TGTGCCAGCATCGGGTCGGTCCCTGAAGCTTTCTTT.

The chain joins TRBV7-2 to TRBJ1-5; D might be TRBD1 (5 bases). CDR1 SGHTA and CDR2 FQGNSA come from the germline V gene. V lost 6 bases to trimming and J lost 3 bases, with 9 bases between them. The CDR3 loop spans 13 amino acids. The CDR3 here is CASSWDHNQPQHF. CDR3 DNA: TGTGCCAGCAGTTGGGACCACAATCAGCCCCAGCATTTT.

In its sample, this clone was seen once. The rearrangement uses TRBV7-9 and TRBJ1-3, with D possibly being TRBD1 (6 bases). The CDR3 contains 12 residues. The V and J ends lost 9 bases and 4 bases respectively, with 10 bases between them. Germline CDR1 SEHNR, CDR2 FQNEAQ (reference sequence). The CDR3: CARQGVGNTIYF. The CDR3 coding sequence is TGTGCCAGACAGGGAGTCGGAAACACCATATATTTT.

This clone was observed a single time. CDR3 DNA: TGCGCCAGCAGCTTGGTTTCCGGGACTAGACCTTACGAGCAGTACTTC. It specifies CASSLVSGTRPYEQYF. J is TRBJ2-7 and V is TRBV5-1; TRBD2 matches 8 bases. The germline V gene has CDR1 SGHRS and CDR2 YFSETQ. Trimming removed 0 bases from V and 4 bases from J; junction bases left unmatched: 9. The CDR3 sequence is 16 residues long.

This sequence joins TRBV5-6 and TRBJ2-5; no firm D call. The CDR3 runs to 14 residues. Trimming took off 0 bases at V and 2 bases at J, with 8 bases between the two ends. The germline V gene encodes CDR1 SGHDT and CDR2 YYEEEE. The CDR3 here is CASSLGQSQETQYF. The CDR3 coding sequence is TGTGCCAGCAGCTTGGGCCAGTCGCAAGAGACCCAGTACTTC.

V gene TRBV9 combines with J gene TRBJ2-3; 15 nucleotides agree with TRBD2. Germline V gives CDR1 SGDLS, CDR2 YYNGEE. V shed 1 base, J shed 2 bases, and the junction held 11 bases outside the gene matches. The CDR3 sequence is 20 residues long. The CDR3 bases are TGTGCCAGCAGCGTATCCTCGGGACTAGCGGGAGGCCCACCCACAGATACGCAGTATTTT. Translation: CASSVSSGLAGGPPTDTQYF.

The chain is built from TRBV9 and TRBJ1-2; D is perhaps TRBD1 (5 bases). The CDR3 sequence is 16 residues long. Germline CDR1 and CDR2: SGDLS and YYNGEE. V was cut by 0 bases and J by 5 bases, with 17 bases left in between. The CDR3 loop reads CASSVAPGQGSYGYTF. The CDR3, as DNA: TGTGCCAGCAGCGTAGCTCCAGGGCAAGGTTCTTATGGCTACACCTTC.

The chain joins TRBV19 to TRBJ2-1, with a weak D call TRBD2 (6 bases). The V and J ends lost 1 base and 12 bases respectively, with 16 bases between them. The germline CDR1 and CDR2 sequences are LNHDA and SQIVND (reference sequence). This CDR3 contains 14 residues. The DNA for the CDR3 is TGTGCCAGTAGTATAGTGGGGACTCCACGGGGGCAGTTCTTC. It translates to CASSIVGTPRGQFF.

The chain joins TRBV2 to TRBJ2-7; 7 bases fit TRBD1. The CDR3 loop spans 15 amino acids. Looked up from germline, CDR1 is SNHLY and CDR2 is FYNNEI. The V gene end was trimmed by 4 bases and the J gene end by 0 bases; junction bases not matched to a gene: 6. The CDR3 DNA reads TGTGCCAGCAGTGGGGGGACAGACAGCTCCTACGAGCAGTACTTC. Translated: CASSGGTDSSYEQYF.

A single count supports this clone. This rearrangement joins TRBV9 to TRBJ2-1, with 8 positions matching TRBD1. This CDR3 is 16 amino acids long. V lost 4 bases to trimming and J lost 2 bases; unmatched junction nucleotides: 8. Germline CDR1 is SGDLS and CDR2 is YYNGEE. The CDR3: CASSRDRGSTYNEQFF. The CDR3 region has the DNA TGTGCCAGCAGCCGAGACAGGGGTTCAACCTACAATGAGCAGTTCTTC.